The rows below give T cell receptor beta chains drawn from one sample of a study of CD8 T cells in Susac syndrome. TCRdb reprocessed the immunoSEQ multiplex PCR reads via MiXCR and lists one record per CDR3 protein. In the table there are over 350,000 distinct CDR3 sequences, approximately 85% of which are singletons. The sample taken for sequencing was CD8+ T cells from PBMCs. All receptors derive from a human donor with multiple sclerosis. CDR3s include the opening cysteine and the closing phenylalanine or tryptophan. The order of the fields is clone size, V gene, J gene, D gene, CDR3 DNA, CDR3 protein. The D gene is left open where the match is weak. Size is stated for part of the rows, as once, few or many counts, or as a class when the clone is expanded.

NA	TRBV10-1	TRBJ2-5	NA	TGCGCCAGCAGTGAGTCTGTGGGTACAGAAGAGACCCAGTACTTC	CASSESVGTEETQYF
NA	TRBV14	TRBJ1-2	NA	TGTGCCAGCAGCCCCTCGGCAGAAGGGATAGAGGGCTACACCTTC	CASSPSAEGIEGYTF
NA	TRBV11-2	TRBJ2-3	NA	TGTGCCAGCAGCCCGTATACGGATACGCAGTATTTT	CASSPYTDTQYF
NA	TRBV13	TRBJ1-1	TRBD1	TGTGCCAGCAGCTTAACCATCGCAGGGGGTAAAGCTTTCTTT	CASSLTIAGGKAFF
NA	TRBV4-1	TRBJ2-3	NA	TGCGCCAGCAGCCAAGATTATGGACTGTCAGGGACAGATACGCAGTATTTT	CASSQDYGLSGTDTQYF
NA	TRBV18	TRBJ1-2	NA	TGTGCCAGCTCACCAGGGGTGATGGATGGCTACACCTTC	CASSPGVMDGYTF
NA	TRBV29-1	TRBJ1-2	TRBD1	TGCAGCATCCTACAGGGGGCGCGAGGCTACACCTTC	CSILQGARGYTF
once	TRBV20-1	TRBJ2-1	TRBD2	TGCAGTGCTAGACCACGACTAGCGGGGGACTACAATGAGCAGTTCTTC	CSARPRLAGDYNEQFF
few	TRBV27	TRBJ1-1	NA	TGTGCCAGCAGTTTGCCAGGGGCGAACACTGAAGCTTTCTTT	CASSLPGANTEAFF
NA	TRBV14	TRBJ2-5	NA	TGTGCCAGCAGCCAAGGTTCCGGGTTTCGAGAGACCCAGTACTTC	CASSQGSGFRETQYF